These T cell receptor beta chains were read from a single sample in a study of shared clonotypes between healthy human individuals. The assay was immunoSEQ multiplex PCR, and TCRdb's table has in-frame clones only and misses some. Of about 2.2 million clones listed, around 93% are singletons. The sequencing input was naive CD8+ T cells from PBMCs. These receptors originate from a man between 18 and 29 years old in good health. Some clones in this sample may be carry-over from other donors' samples. The CDR3 runs from the conserved cysteine through the conserved F or W. D genes are given only for firm matches. Some rows mark clone size as missing; the rest say once, few, many or name a class of expanded clone.

J | D | V | size | length | DNA | CDR3
TRBJ2-1 | NA | TRBV9 | NA | 15 | TGTGCCAGCAGCGCTGAGCGGAGCTCCTACAATGAGCAGTTCTTC | CASSAERSSYNEQFF
TRBJ2-7 | TRBD2 | TRBV5-5 | NA | 17 | TGTGCCAGCAGCTTGGGCAGGACTAGCGGGAGGCCCTACGAGCAGTACTTC | CASSLGRTSGRPYEQYF
TRBJ1-5 | NA | TRBV25-1 | NA | 16 | TGTGCCAGCAGTGAATATTCCCGGGGGGTTAATCAGCCCCAGCATTTT | CASSEYSRGVNQPQHF
TRBJ2-7 | NA | TRBV6-5 | NA | 13 | TGTGCCAGCAGTTTCGAAAGGGGTTACGAGCAGTACTTC | CASSFERGYEQYF
TRBJ1-2 | NA | TRBV28 | NA | 15 | TGTGCCAGCAGAACGCAAGGGGATTGGAACTATGGCTACACCTTC | CASRTQGDWNYGYTF
TRBJ1-4 | NA | TRBV7-3 | NA | 17 | TGTGCCAGCAGCTTATGTCGCGGTAGAGCAACTAATGAAAAACTGTTTTTT | CASSLCRGRATNEKLFF
TRBJ2-7 | TRBD2 | TRBV7-2 | NA | 16 | TGTGCCAGCAGCCCTACGGCGCGGGAGCACTCCTACGAGCAGTACTTC | CASSPTAREHSYEQYF
TRBJ2-7 | NA | TRBV13 | NA | 15 | TGTGCCAGCAGCTTAGACAAGCGGAGCTCCTACGAGCAGTACTTC | CASSLDKRSSYEQYF
TRBJ1-5 | NA | TRBV19 | NA | 15 | TGTGCCAGTACGTCGCAGACCCTTAGCAATCAGCCCCAGCATTTT | CASTSQTLSNQPQHF
TRBJ1-5 | NA | TRBV9 | NA | 13 | TGTGCCAGCAGCGAGGGGGTCGGTCAGCCCCAGCATTTT | CASSEGVGQPQHF
TRBJ2-5 | NA | TRBV21-1 | NA | 15 | TGTGCCAGCAGCCTCGGGGACAGGGGACAAGAGACCCAGTACTTC | CASSLGDRGQETQYF
TRBJ1-5 | NA | TRBV7-8 | NA | 15 | TGTGCCAGCAGCCTCGAGTCAGGGAGCAATCAGCCCCAGCATTTT | CASSLESGSNQPQHF
TRBJ1-5 | NA | TRBV6-9 | once | 18 | TGTGCCAGCATCCACCTGATCCCGACACCTACGAGCAATCAGCCCCAGCATTTT | CASIHLIPTPTSNQPQHF
TRBJ2-3 | NA | TRBV7-9 | NA | 15 | TGTGCCAGCAGGGGAACAGGGTGGAGCACAGATACGCAGTATTTT | CASRGTGWSTDTQYF
TRBJ2-1 | TRBD2 | TRBV7-3 | NA | 18 | TGTGCCAGCAGCGCCCGACTAGCGGGAGAAGGGGTACAATATGAGCAGTTCTTC | CASSARLAGEGVQYEQFF
TRBJ2-2 | TRBD2 | TRBV11-2 | NA | 17 | TGTGCCAGCAGCCTCGACCCGGGGACTAGCGGGACCGGGGAGCTGTTTTTT | CASSLDPGTSGTGELFF
TRBJ1-1 | NA | TRBV6-1 | NA | 14 | TGTGCCAGCAGTGAACGTATAGGGAACACTGAAGCTTTCTTT | CASSERIGNTEAFF
TRBJ1-1 | NA | TRBV9 | NA | 15 | TGTGCCAGCAGCGTAGACGGAAGGGGGGGCACTGAAGCTTTCTTT | CASSVDGRGGTEAFF
TRBJ2-7 | TRBD2 | TRBV27 | NA | 15 | TGTGCCAGCAGGAGTAATCCCGGGACTAGCGGGCTCCTGCACTTC | CASRSNPGTSGLLHF
TRBJ1-1 | NA | TRBV7-9 | few | 16 | TGTGCCAGCAGCTTAGGATTGGGACACCTGAGCACTGAAGCTTTCTTT | CASSLGLGHLSTEAFF
TRBJ1-4 | NA | TRBV5-4 | NA | 16 | TGTGCCAGCAGCTTGGCCGACAGCTATGGTAATGAAAAACTGTTTTTT | CASSLADSYGNEKLFF
TRBJ2-2 | NA | TRBV13 | NA | 14 | TGTGCCAGCAGCTTAGCCCTTAAGTCCGGGGAGCTGTTTTTT | CASSLALKSGELFF
TRBJ1-1 | NA | TRBV7-6 | NA | 15 | TGTGCCAGCAGCGCCAGTTTATCTCCGAACACTGAAGCTTTCTTT | CASSASLSPNTEAFF
TRBJ1-3 | NA | TRBV28 | NA | 12 | TGTGCCACCCACGGGGATACGGACACCATATATTTT | CATHGDTDTIYF
TRBJ2-2 | NA | TRBV5-6 | NA | 11 | TGTGCCAGCACAGGGGACGGGGAGCTGTTTTTT | CASTGDGELFF
TRBJ1-1 | TRBD1 | TRBV9 | NA | 14 | TGTGCCAGCAGCACGGAGGGGGCAGTCACTGAAGCTTTCTTT | CASSTEGAVTEAFF
TRBJ2-7 | NA | TRBV14 | NA | 14 | TGTGCCAGCCGGCCAGGGGCAGGACCCTACGAGCAGTACTTC | CASRPGAGPYEQYF
TRBJ1-2 | NA | TRBV28 | NA | 16 | TGTGCCAGCAGCCCATTTGCCCGAGATCCTAACTATGGCTACACCTTC | CASSPFARDPNYGYTF
TRBJ1-4 | NA | TRBV7-2 | NA | 15 | TGTGCCAGCAGCTTAGCATCAGGTTCTAATGAAAAACTGTTTTTT | CASSLASGSNEKLFF
TRBJ2-5 | NA | TRBV15 | NA | 14 | TGTGCCACCATCCCAACAGGGATCGGAGAGACCCAGTACTTC | CATIPTGIGETQYF
TRBJ2-7 | TRBD2 | TRBV27 | NA | 15 | TGTGCCAGCAGTTCCGAACTAGCGGGAGCGTGGGAGCAGTACTTC | CASSSELAGAWEQYF
TRBJ2-7 | TRBD2 | TRBV28 | NA | 15 | TGTGCCAGCAGTTTAGGACTAGATACGTACTACGAGCAGTACTTC | CASSLGLDTYYEQYF
TRBJ1-2 | NA | TRBV5-4 | NA | 14 | TGTGCCAGCACCCGGGACAAGGACGTCTATGGCTACACCTTC | CASTRDKDVYGYTF
TRBJ2-3 | TRBD2 | TRBV7-6 | NA | 17 | TGTGCCAGCAGCTTAGCGGAACTAGCGGGAGGAGCAGATACGCAGTATTTT | CASSLAELAGGADTQYF
TRBJ1-2 | NA | TRBV2 | NA | 13 | TGTGCCAGCAGTGAGACTCCTAACTATGGCTACACCTTC | CASSETPNYGYTF
TRBJ2-7 | NA | TRBV9 | NA | 14 | TGTGCCAGCAGCACAACGACAGGACCCCACGAGCAGTACTTC | CASSTTTGPHEQYF
TRBJ2-3 | NA | TRBV6-5 | NA | 15 | TGTGCCAGCAGTTTAGAGGGAGGGGGAATAGATACGCAGTATTTT | CASSLEGGGIDTQYF
TRBJ2-2 | TRBD2 | TRBV7-2 | NA | 19 | TGTGCCAGCAGCCCTCGGTCTTGGACTAGAGAAACGAACACCGGGGAGCTGTTTTTT | CASSPRSWTRETNTGELFF
TRBJ1-1 | NA | TRBV5-4 | NA | 15 | TGTGCCAGCAGCTTGGCAGACAGGTTGAACACTGAAGCTTTCTTT | CASSLADRLNTEAFF
TRBJ1-1 | NA | TRBV5-5 | NA | 13 | TGTGCCAGCAGCTTGAGGGGGAACACTGAAGCTTTCTTT | CASSLRGNTEAFF
TRBJ1-1 | NA | TRBV6-1 | NA | 15 | TGTGCCAGCAGTGAAGCCCGCCCAATGAACACTGAAGCTTTCTTT | CASSEARPMNTEAFF
TRBJ2-7 | TRBD2 | TRBV11-3 | NA | 18 | TGTGCCAGCAGCTCGAGACTAGCGGCGGTCCCCACAATCTACGAGCAGTACTTC | CASSSRLAAVPTIYEQYF